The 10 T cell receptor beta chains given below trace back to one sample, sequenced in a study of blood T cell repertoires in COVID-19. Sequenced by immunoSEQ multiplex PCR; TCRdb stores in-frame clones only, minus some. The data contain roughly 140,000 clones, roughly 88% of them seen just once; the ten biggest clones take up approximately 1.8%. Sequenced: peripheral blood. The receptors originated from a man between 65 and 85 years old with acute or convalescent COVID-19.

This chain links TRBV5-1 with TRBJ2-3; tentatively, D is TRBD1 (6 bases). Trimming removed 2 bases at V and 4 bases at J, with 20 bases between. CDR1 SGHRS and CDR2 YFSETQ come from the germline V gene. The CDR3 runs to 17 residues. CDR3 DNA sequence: TGCGCCAGCAGCTTAAAAGGGCCACAGGGCCACTCAGATACGCAGTATTTT. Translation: CASSLKGPQGHSDTQYF.

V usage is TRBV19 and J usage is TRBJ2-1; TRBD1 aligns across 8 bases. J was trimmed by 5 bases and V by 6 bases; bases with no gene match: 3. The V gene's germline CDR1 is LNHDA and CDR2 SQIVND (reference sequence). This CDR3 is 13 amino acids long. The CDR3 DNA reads TGTGCCAGTAGACGGACAGGGAACAATGAGCAGTTCTTC. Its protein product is CASRRTGNNEQFF.

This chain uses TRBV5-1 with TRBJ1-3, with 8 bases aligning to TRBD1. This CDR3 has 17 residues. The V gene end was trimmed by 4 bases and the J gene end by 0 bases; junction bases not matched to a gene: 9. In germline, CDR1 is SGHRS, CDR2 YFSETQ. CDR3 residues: CASSPTGGVGSGNTIYF. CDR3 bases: TGCGCCAGCAGCCCTACAGGGGGAGTTGGCTCTGGAAACACCATATATTTT.

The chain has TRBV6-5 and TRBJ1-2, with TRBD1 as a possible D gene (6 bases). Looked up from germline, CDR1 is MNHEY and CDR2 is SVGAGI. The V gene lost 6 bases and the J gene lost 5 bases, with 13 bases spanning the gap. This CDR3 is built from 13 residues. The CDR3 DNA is TGTGCCAGCAGGATGGACAGCAAATATGGCTACACCTTC. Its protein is CASRMDSKYGYTF.

As DNA, the CDR3 is TGTGCCAGCAGTTTCCCAGCGGGAGGGCCTGGCAATGAGCAGTTCTTC. Translating gives CASSFPAGGPGNEQFF. The rearrangement links TRBV28 to TRBJ2-1, with 10 positions matching TRBD2. The CDR3 covers 16 residues. V was pared by 3 bases and J by 6 bases, with 8 bases of the junction left unmatched. CDR1 and CDR2 from the germline V gene are MDHEN and SYDVKM.

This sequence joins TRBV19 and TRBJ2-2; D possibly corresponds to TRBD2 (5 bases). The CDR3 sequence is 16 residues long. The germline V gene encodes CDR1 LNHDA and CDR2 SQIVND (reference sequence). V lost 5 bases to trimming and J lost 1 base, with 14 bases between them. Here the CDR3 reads CASSQSGFQNTGELFF. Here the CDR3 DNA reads TGTGCCAGTAGTCAATCGGGATTTCAGAACACCGGGGAGCTGTTTTTT.

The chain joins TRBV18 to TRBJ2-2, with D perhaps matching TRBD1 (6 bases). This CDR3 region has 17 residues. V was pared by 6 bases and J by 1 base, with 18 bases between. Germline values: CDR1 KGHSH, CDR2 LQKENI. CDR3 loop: CASSPLQGSWNTGELFF. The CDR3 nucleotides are TGTGCCAGCTCGCCTCTCCAGGGGTCATGGAACACCGGGGAGCTGTTTTTT.

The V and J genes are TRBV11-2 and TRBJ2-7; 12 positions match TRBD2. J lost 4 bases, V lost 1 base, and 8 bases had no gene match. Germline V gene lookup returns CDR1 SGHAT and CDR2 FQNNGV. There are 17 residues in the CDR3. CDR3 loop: CASSLVLGLAGNYEQYF. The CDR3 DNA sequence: TGTGCCAGCAGCTTAGTCCTGGGACTAGCGGGTAATTACGAGCAGTACTTC.

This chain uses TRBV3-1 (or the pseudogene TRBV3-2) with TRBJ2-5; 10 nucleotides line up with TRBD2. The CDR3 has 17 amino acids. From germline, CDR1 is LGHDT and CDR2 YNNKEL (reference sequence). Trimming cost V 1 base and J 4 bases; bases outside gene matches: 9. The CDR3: CASSQGNSGGPGETQYF. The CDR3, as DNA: TGTGCCAGCAGCCAAGGGAATAGCGGGGGGCCGGGAGAGACCCAGTACTTC.

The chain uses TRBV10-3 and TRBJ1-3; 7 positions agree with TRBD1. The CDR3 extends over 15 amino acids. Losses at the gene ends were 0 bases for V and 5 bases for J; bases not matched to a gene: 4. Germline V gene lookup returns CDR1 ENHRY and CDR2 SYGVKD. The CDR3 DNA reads TGTGCCATCAGTGAGTCCTGGGACAGACGAAACACCATATATTTT. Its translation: CAISESWDRRNTIYF.